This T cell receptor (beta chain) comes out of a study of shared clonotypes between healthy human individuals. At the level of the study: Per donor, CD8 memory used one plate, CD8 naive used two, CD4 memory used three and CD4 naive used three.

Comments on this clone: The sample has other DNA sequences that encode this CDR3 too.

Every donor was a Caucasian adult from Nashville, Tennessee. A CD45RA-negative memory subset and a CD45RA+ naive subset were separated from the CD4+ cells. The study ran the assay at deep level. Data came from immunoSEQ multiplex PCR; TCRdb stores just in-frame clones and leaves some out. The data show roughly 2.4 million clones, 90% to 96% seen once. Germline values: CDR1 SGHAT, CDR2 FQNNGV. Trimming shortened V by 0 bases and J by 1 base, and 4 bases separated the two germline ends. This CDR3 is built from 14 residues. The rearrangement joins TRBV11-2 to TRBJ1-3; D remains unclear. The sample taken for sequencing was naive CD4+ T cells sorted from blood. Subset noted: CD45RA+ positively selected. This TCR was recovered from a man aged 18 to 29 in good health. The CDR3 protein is CASSLERSGNTIYF. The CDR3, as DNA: TGTGCCAGCAGCTTAGAGAGATCTGGAAACACCATATATTTT.